The clone carrying this T cell receptor (beta chain) was observed many times. The antigen is undetermined. Investigators took 8.5 to 10 milliliters of peripheral blood from every donor. This specimen belongs to a study of blood T cells in healthy people across ages. Notes on the study in general: The fall in TCR beta diversity per million T cells was roughly linear with age.

Together with a sample-barcoded 5' primer, a J-beta primer mix was included in a second PCR lasting about 6 to 11 cycles. Via MiXCR, TCRdb re-called the 5' RACE reads, giving one row per CDR3 protein. This table holds around 1,700,000 distinct CDR3 sequences, 28% found once. This TCR was recovered from a woman aged 30 to 39 in good health. The material sequenced was blood.

The CDR3 region is CASSLEINSPLHF. CDR3 nucleotides: TGTGCCAGCAGTTTGGAGATTAATTCACCCCTCCACTTT. This chain uses TRBV12-3 or TRBV12-4 with TRBJ1-6; D gene ambiguous. Trimming took 3 bases from V and 6 from J, leaving 6 bases between them. The CDR3 has 13 amino acids.